Listed below are T cell receptor beta chains from one sample, sequenced in a study of blood T cell repertoires in COVID-19. Method: immunoSEQ multiplex PCR; TCRdb's copy keeps in-frame clones and lacks some. The table lists a few hundred thousand clones, about 89% of them singletons. Sequencing input: PBMCs or T cells enriched from blood (not recorded which). These receptors originate from a man aged 40-49 years in a cohort exposed to, infected with or recovered from COVID-19 (not recorded which). Both conserved end residues are part of each CDR3. Fields, in order: CDR3 protein, CDR3 DNA, J gene, V gene, D gene, clone size. A D gene is named only where the DNA matches it firmly. Clone size is not always given. Where it is, it says once, few, many or a class for expanded clones.

CASSQVTTSTDTQYF | TGTGCCAGCAGCCAAGTAACCACTAGCACAGATACGCAGTATTTT | TRBJ2-3 | TRBV3-1/TRBV3-2 | - | -
CAWSTGASGNTIYF | TGTGCCTGGAGCACCGGAGCCTCTGGAAACACCATATATTTT | TRBJ1-3 | TRBV30 | - | -
CASSPGDYGYTF | TGTGCCAGCAGCCCAGGGGACTATGGCTACACCTTC | TRBJ1-2 | TRBV14 | - | -
CASRGQGSGANVLTF | TGTGCCAGCAGGGGACAGGGCTCTGGGGCCAACGTCCTGACTTTC | TRBJ2-6 | TRBV28 | TRBD1 | -
CASSSTGTANTGELFF | TGCGCCAGCAGCTCAACCGGGACAGCGAACACCGGGGAGCTGTTTTTT | TRBJ2-2 | TRBV5-1 | TRBD1 | -
CASTQTSGSSTDTQYF | TGTGCCAGCACCCAGACTAGCGGGAGTAGCACAGATACGCAGTATTTT | TRBJ2-3 | TRBV9 | TRBD2 | -
CASSPRTGGVDGYTF | TGTGCCAGCAGCCCCCGGACAGGGGGTGTGGATGGCTACACCTTC | TRBJ1-2 | TRBV16 | TRBD1 | -
CASSAQGALAVEQYF | TGTGCCAGCAGTGCCCAGGGGGCGTTGGCTGTCGAGCAGTACTTC | TRBJ2-7 | TRBV2 | TRBD1 | -
CASSLYLRSNTEAFF | TGTGCCAGCAGCTTATATCTCAGATCAAACACTGAAGCTTTCTTT | TRBJ1-1 | TRBV7-8 | - | -
CATSRDLGMEGAKNGYTF | TGTGCCACCAGCAGAGATCTGGGGATGGAGGGAGCAAAAAATGGCTACACCTTC | TRBJ1-2 | TRBV15 | - | -
CSVARATNNEQFF | TGCAGCGTTGCGCGGGCTACCAACAATGAGCAGTTCTTC | TRBJ2-1 | TRBV29-1 | - | -
CASSLLLTDTQYF | TGTGCCAGCAGCTTACTCTTAACAGATACGCAGTATTTT | TRBJ2-3 | TRBV7-9 | - | -
CASSLGGDRASPLHF | TGTGCCAGCAGCTTGGGAGGGGACAGGGCTTCACCCCTCCACTTT | TRBJ1-6 | TRBV5-4 | TRBD1 | -
CASKGQPDFNSPLHF | TGTGCCAGTAAGGGACAGCCGGATTTTAATTCACCCCTCCACTTT | TRBJ1-6 | TRBV28 | TRBD1 | once
CAWELGGGKAFF | TGTGCCTGGGAGCTCGGCGGCGGAAAAGCTTTCTTT | TRBJ1-1 | TRBV30 | - | -
CASSLGGTVMRGSGNTIYF | TGTGCCAGCAGTTTAGGGGGGACGGTGATGAGAGGGTCTGGAAACACCATATATTTT | TRBJ1-3 | TRBV27 | - | -
CASSPRSGGLSNQPQHF | TGTGCCAGCTCACCTCGAAGTGGAGGGCTTAGCAATCAGCCCCAGCATTTT | TRBJ1-5 | TRBV18 | - | -
CASSAAGGLGETQYF | TGTGCCAGCAGCGCAGCGGGGGGGTTGGGAGAGACCCAGTACTTC | TRBJ2-5 | TRBV9 | TRBD2 | once
CSAAGDTGELFF | TGCAGCGCCGCGGGAGACACCGGGGAGCTGTTTTTT | TRBJ2-2 | TRBV29-1 | TRBD2 | -
CASSSGLSGNTIYF | TGTGCCAGCAGCTCGGGACTCTCTGGAAACACCATATATTTT | TRBJ1-3 | TRBV11-2 | - | -
CAWKVTLRGYEQYF | TGTGCCTGGAAGGTAACCCTCAGGGGTTACGAGCAGTACTTC | TRBJ2-7 | TRBV30 | - | -
CASSPQATSGGTDTQYF | TGTGCCAGCAGCCCCCAGGCGACTAGCGGGGGGACAGATACGCAGTATTTT | TRBJ2-3 | TRBV11-2 | TRBD2 | -
CASSTGQGRRGTQYF | TGTGCCAGTAGTACCGGACAGGGCAGGCGCGGGACCCAGTACTTC | TRBJ2-5 | TRBV19 | TRBD1 | few
CASRPGLPYNEQFF | TGTGCCAGCAGGCCCGGGTTACCCTACAATGAGCAGTTCTTC | TRBJ2-1 | TRBV27 | - | -
CASSIVSSSGKGGQFF | TGTGCCAGTAGTATTGTTTCGTCTAGCGGGAAAGGAGGGCAGTTCTTC | TRBJ2-1 | TRBV19 | TRBD2 | few
CASSVDSGSYNEQFF | TGTGCCAGCAGCGTAGATAGCGGCTCCTACAATGAGCAGTTCTTC | TRBJ2-1 | TRBV9 | - | -
CASSSGESNSPLHF | TGCGCCAGCAGCTCCGGGGAGAGTAATTCACCCCTCCACTTT | TRBJ1-6 | TRBV5-1 | - | -
CASSLILGQGTEAFF | TGTGCCAGCAGCTTAATTCTGGGCCAAGGCACTGAAGCTTTCTTT | TRBJ1-1 | TRBV11-2 | - | -
CASSPASSYNEQFF | TGTGCCAGCAGCCCCGCTAGCTCCTACAATGAGCAGTTCTTC | TRBJ2-1 | TRBV14 | - | -
CATISGSFGEQYF | TGTGCCACAATTAGCGGGAGTTTTGGCGAGCAGTACTTC | TRBJ2-7 | TRBV6-5 | TRBD2 | -
CASSSTSEGPPQHF | TGTGCCAGCAGTAGCACCTCCGAGGGTCCGCCCCAGCATTTT | TRBJ1-5 | TRBV25-1 | - | -
CASSPNSGYQETQYF | TGTGCCAGCTCACCGAACAGCGGTTACCAAGAGACCCAGTACTTC | TRBJ2-5 | TRBV18 | - | -
CASSVQSNTGELFF | TGTGCCAGCAGCGTACAGTCTAACACCGGGGAGCTGTTTTTT | TRBJ2-2 | TRBV9 | - | -
CASSQLAANQFF | TGTGCCAGCAGCCAACTAGCGGCCAATCAGTTCTTC | TRBJ2-1 | TRBV3-1/TRBV3-2 | TRBD2 | -
CASSSTSGSSYNEQFF | TGTGCCAGCAGCTCAACTAGCGGGAGCTCCTACAATGAGCAGTTCTTC | TRBJ2-1 | TRBV11-2 | TRBD2 | -
CASTRRGMDEKLFF | TGTGCCAGCACGAGGAGGGGAATGGATGAAAAACTGTTTTTT | TRBJ1-4 | TRBV28 | - | once
CASSESGQKDTQYF | TGCGCCAGCAGTGAGTCGGGGCAAAAGGATACGCAGTATTTT | TRBJ2-3 | TRBV10-1 | - | -
CASSSPDSGNTIYF | TGTGCCAGCAGTTCTCCAGACTCTGGAAACACCATATATTTT | TRBJ1-3 | TRBV6-9 | - | -
CASSLRKTGGEQYF | TGTGCCAGCAGTTTAAGAAAGACAGGGGGGGAGCAGTACTTC | TRBJ2-7 | TRBV27 | TRBD1 | -
CASSPKQAIRQPQHF | TGTGCCAGCAGCCCTAAACAGGCGATTAGACAGCCCCAGCATTTT | TRBJ1-5 | TRBV2 | - | -
CASSLRTGLNTGELFF | TGTGCCAGCAGCTTAAGGACAGGCTTGAACACCGGGGAGCTGTTTTTT | TRBJ2-2 | TRBV5-6 | TRBD1 | -
CASSLASGRIHEQFF | TGCGCCAGCAGCTTGGCTAGCGGGAGAATCCATGAGCAGTTCTTC | TRBJ2-1 | TRBV5-1 | TRBD2 | -
CASSGEGNTEAFF | TGTGCCAGCAGTGGCGAGGGTAACACTGAAGCTTTCTTT | TRBJ1-1 | TRBV2 | - | once
CASSPSTGSVTQYF | TGTGCCAGCAGCCCTTCGACAGGGTCGGTGACCCAGTACTTC | TRBJ2-5 | TRBV9 | TRBD1 | -
CASSEAGTSGRRGTDTQYF | TGTGCCAGCAGTGAAGCCGGGACTAGCGGGAGAAGGGGTACAGATACGCAGTATTTT | TRBJ2-3 | TRBV6-1 | TRBD2 | once
CASSPTIYEQYF | TGTGCCAGCTCACCGACAATTTACGAGCAGTACTTC | TRBJ2-7 | TRBV18 | - | -
CASSLRLGISWANEQFF | TGCGCCAGCAGCCTGAGACTAGGAATTAGTTGGGCCAATGAGCAGTTCTTC | TRBJ2-1 | TRBV5-1 | - | few
CAIGGAYNSPLHF | TGTGCCATCGGCGGGGCCTATAATTCACCCCTCCACTTT | TRBJ1-6 | TRBV10-3 | - | -
CASSQNRGNYGYTF | TGTGCCAGCAGCCAAAACAGGGGGAACTATGGCTACACCTTC | TRBJ1-2 | TRBV3-1/TRBV3-2 | TRBD1 | -
CASSRSVNTEAFF | TGTGCCAGCAGTCGCTCAGTAAATACTGAAGCTTTCTTT | TRBJ1-1 | TRBV7-9 | - | -